These T cell receptor beta chains were read from a single sample in a study of T-cell reconstitution after alpha-beta-depleted transplantation in children. MiXCR, applied by TCRdb to the PCR reads, yields one record per CDR3 protein. The data contain 450,000 to 600,000 distinct CDR3 sequences, 10% to 15% of them singletons. This material consisted of PBMCs, mostly from graft donor cells, taken 360 days after TCRalphabeta/CD19-depleted stem cell transplant. The receptors were gathered from a male patient younger than 18 who had a stem cell transplant for acute myeloid leukemia, so the T cells may come from the graft donor. CDR3s include the opening cysteine and the closing phenylalanine or tryptophan. Each record gives: D gene, J gene, clone size, V gene, CDR3 DNA, CDR3 protein. The D gene is left open where the match is weak. Where a row states a size, it is once, few, many or the class of an expanded clone; other rows omit it.

-	TRBJ2-3	-	TRBV11-2	TGTGCCAGCAGCCCACCAATGGGAGTTGGAGATACGCAGTATTTT	CASSPPMGVGDTQYF
-	TRBJ2-1	many	TRBV21-1	TGTGCCAGCAGCAAAGGGGCGACTAGCCACAATGAGCAGTTCTTC	CASSKGATSHNEQFF
TRBD2	TRBJ2-1	few	TRBV10-3	TGTGCCATCAGTAGCGGGAGGGAACTACTCAATGAGCAGTTCTTC	CAISSGRELLNEQFF
TRBD1	TRBJ2-5	-	TRBV6-1	TGTGCCAGCAGTGGGGGACAGGGGGCCAGGGAGACCCAGTACTTC	CASSGGQGARETQYF
TRBD2	TRBJ2-3	few	TRBV4-3	TGCGCCAGCAGCCAAGAAACTAGCGGGAGGGCTGAGATCTACGCAGATACGCAGTATTTT	CASSQETSGRAEIYADTQYF
-	TRBJ2-7	-	TRBV7-2	TGTGCCAGCAGCTTTCCCGGAAGGTACCCCTACGAGCAGTACTTC	CASSFPGRYPYEQYF
TRBD2	TRBJ2-1	-	TRBV7-9	TGTGCCAGCAGCGTTACTAGCGCCAATGAGCAGTTCTTC	CASSVTSANEQFF
TRBD2	TRBJ2-7	many	TRBV11-2	TGTGCCAGCAGCGGCGGGACTAGCGGTCACTCCTACGAGCAGTACTTC	CASSGGTSGHSYEQYF
TRBD2	TRBJ2-5	-	TRBV12-3/TRBV12-4	TGTGCCAGCAGAAGAAGCGGGAGGGCCCGTGTCCCACAAGAGACCCAGTACTTC	CASRRSGRARVPQETQYF
-	TRBJ2-3	few	TRBV20-1	TGCAGTGCTAGTCCTTATCCGGGCCGACTCACAGATACGCAGTATTTT	CSASPYPGRLTDTQYF
-	TRBJ2-7	few	TRBV4-1	TGCGCCAGCAGCCAAGAGTCCCCAGCCCTATACGAGCAGTACTTC	CASSQESPALYEQYF
-	TRBJ1-1	-	TRBV27	TGTGCCAGCAGTTTAGCCGACGGTAACACTGAAGCTTTCTTT	CASSLADGNTEAFF
-	TRBJ1-2	-	TRBV7-9	TGTGCCAGCAGCTTGGGGCAGGGGATCCGGGGCTACACCTTC	CASSLGQGIRGYTF
TRBD2	TRBJ2-1	many	TRBV6-2/TRBV6-3	TGTGCCAGCAGTTACGGACTAGCGAGGTTCTCGGTTGAGCAGTTCTTC	CASSYGLARFSVEQFF
-	TRBJ2-7	many	TRBV28	TGTGCCAGCAGGGGGCCATCAAAAGAGCAGTACTTC	CASRGPSKEQYF
TRBD2	TRBJ2-4	-	TRBV5-5	TGTGCCAGCAGCTCTGTTCAGGCCCACATGGGGGGGTTC	CASSSVQAHMGGF
-	TRBJ2-1	-	TRBV28	TGTGCCAGCTCTCCGGGGGTTCCCAATGAGCAGTTCTTC	CASSPGVPNEQFF
TRBD2	TRBJ2-5	once	TRBV7-3	TGTGCCAGCAGCTTAAGGGGAAGAGCGGGACCTCTCAACCAAGAGACCCAGTACTTC	CASSLRGRAGPLNQETQYF
-	TRBJ2-7	-	TRBV28	TGTGCCAGCAGGTTGTCCGGACGTTGGTACGAGCAGTACTTC	CASRLSGRWYEQYF
TRBD2	TRBJ2-3	many	TRBV28	TGTGCCAGCAAATCCCCTGGGAGGGAAGGCACAGATACGCAGTATTTT	CASKSPGREGTDTQYF
-	TRBJ2-7	-	TRBV10-3	TGTGCCATCAGTGAAGAGGACTCCTACGAGCAGTACTTC	CAISEEDSYEQYF
-	TRBJ1-4	few	TRBV10-3	TGTGCCATCAGTGGGGGGCTGGGCGAAAAACTGTTTTTT	CAISGGLGEKLFF
TRBD2	TRBJ2-7	-	TRBV20-1	TGCAGTGCTAGAGATCCGAGCGGGATCTACGAGCAGTACTTC	CSARDPSGIYEQYF
-	TRBJ2-3	few	TRBV18	TGTGCCAGCTCACCCCGGCCCTCAGGGGGGGCAGATACGCAGTATTTT	CASSPRPSGGADTQYF
-	TRBJ2-1	-	TRBV12-3/TRBV12-4	TGTGCCAGCAGTTTAGCGCGCCCTTCCTCCCACAATGAGCAGTTCTTC	CASSLARPSSHNEQFF
-	TRBJ2-7	-	TRBV12-3/TRBV12-4	TGTGCCAGCAGTTTTCGGTGGGGACTCTACCTTGGCGAGCAGTACTTC	CASSFRWGLYLGEQYF
TRBD1	TRBJ2-7	-	TRBV29-1	TGCAGCGTTGGCAGGGGGCCAGACGAGCAGTACTTC	CSVGRGPDEQYF
-	TRBJ2-5	-	TRBV5-5	TGTGCCAGCAGCCCTGTTAGCGCCGGGGGCATGCAGACCCAGTACTTC	CASSPVSAGGMQTQYF
-	TRBJ2-7	few	TRBV18	TGTGCCAGCTCACCAACTCTGGCCGACGAGCAGTACTTC	CASSPTLADEQYF
-	TRBJ2-7	few	TRBV27	TGTGCCAGCATATTTGTGGGGGGCGCAACTTACGAGCAGTACTTC	CASIFVGGATYEQYF
TRBD2	TRBJ2-7	many	TRBV5-1	TGCGCCAGCAGCTTGGCCCTAGCGGGATTATACGAGCAGTACTTC	CASSLALAGLYEQYF
TRBD1	TRBJ2-2	-	TRBV18	TGTGCCAGCTCTCACACGGACAGGGGAAGAGGGAAAACCGGGGAGCTGTTTTTT	CASSHTDRGRGKTGELFF
-	TRBJ2-2	many	TRBV24-1	TGTGCCACCAGTTTAGGCGGAGTTAACACCGGGGAGCTGTTTTTT	CATSLGGVNTGELFF
-	TRBJ2-5	once	TRBV7-9	TGTGCCAGCAGCCCACGGACGGACCAAGTAACCCAGTACTTC	CASSPRTDQVTQYF
-	TRBJ2-5	few	TRBV2	TGTGCCAGCAGTGAACTTGGCTTTCAAGAGACCCAGTACTTC	CASSELGFQETQYF
TRBD2	TRBJ2-1	few	TRBV28	TGTGCCAGCAGTTCTCAAACCGGGACTAGTTATATTGAGCAGTTCTTC	CASSSQTGTSYIEQFF
-	TRBJ2-7	many	TRBV28	TGTGCCAGCAGTTCCCGAGACAGCTACGAGCAGTACTTC	CASSSRDSYEQYF
-	TRBJ2-5	few	TRBV5-1	TGCGCCAGCAGCTTTAAGGCGGAACAAGAGACCCAGTACTTC	CASSFKAEQETQYF
-	TRBJ1-5	-	TRBV15	TGTGCCACCAGCGGGAGTTCTCCCGCGGGTCAGCCCCAGCATTTT	CATSGSSPAGQPQHF
TRBD1	TRBJ1-2	few	TRBV28	TGTGCCAGCAGTCCCGCCCATAGACAGGGCGATGGCTACACCTTC	CASSPAHRQGDGYTF
-	TRBJ2-5	few	TRBV7-2	TGTGCCAGCAGCTTACCGCGGCAAGGCCAAGAGACCCAGTACTTC	CASSLPRQGQETQYF
-	TRBJ2-7	many	TRBV28	TGTGCCAGCAGTACCCCAACGGCCCCGTTGAGGGAGCAGTACTTC	CASSTPTAPLREQYF
TRBD2	TRBJ2-2	-	TRBV30	TGTGCCTCCGGACTAGCGGGAGTGTCCGGGGAGCTGTTTTTT	CASGLAGVSGELFF
-	TRBJ2-3	many	TRBV20-1	TGCAGTGCCACTACCGGGGGCACAGATACGCAGTATTTT	CSATTGGTDTQYF
-	TRBJ2-2	-	TRBV21-1	TGTGCCAGCAGCCTCTCTGGTAGCGGGAAAGTAAACGGGGAGCTGTTTTTT	CASSLSGSGKVNGELFF
-	TRBJ2-3	many	TRBV28	TGTGCCAGCAGTTCGGGGACCTTTCGGGGCGATACGCAGTATTTT	CASSSGTFRGDTQYF
TRBD1	TRBJ2-1	many	TRBV11-2	TGTGCCAGCACCCAGGGGGCGGGATTGACCTACAATGAGCAGTTCTTC	CASTQGAGLTYNEQFF
-	TRBJ1-1	few	TRBV15	TGTGCCACCAGCAGAGATCCGGGGGTAACTGAAGCTTTCTTT	CATSRDPGVTEAFF
-	TRBJ2-6	few	TRBV5-1	TGCGCCAGCAGCTTGGTACGGGGAGGGGGCCCGGGCCCTGGGGCCAACGTCCTGACTTTC	CASSLVRGGGPGPGANVLTF
-	TRBJ2-1	-	TRBV7-8	TGTGCCAGCAGCTTAAGGGGGGATTGGGGTTCCTACAATGAGCAGTTCTTC	CASSLRGDWGSYNEQFF
TRBD1	TRBJ2-1	-	TRBV24-1	TGTGCCACCAGTGATTTAAGCGGACAGGGCTACCAACAGTTCTTC	CATSDLSGQGYQQFF
TRBD2	TRBJ2-5	-	TRBV5-6	TGTGCCAGCAGTTCCCCATCGGGGGGGCAAGAGACCCAGTACTTC	CASSSPSGGQETQYF
TRBD2	TRBJ2-5	-	TRBV30	TGTGCCTGGAGTGTAATGGGAGCGGGAGTTGAGACCCAGTACTTC	CAWSVMGAGVETQYF
TRBD1	TRBJ1-3	few	TRBV29-1	TGCAGCGTTGAGGGGGGACAGGGAGGAAACACCATATATTTT	CSVEGGQGGNTIYF
-	TRBJ2-7	-	TRBV20-1	TGCAGTGCTCGACTGTCCTACGAGCAGTACTTC	CSARLSYEQYF
-	TRBJ2-1	few	TRBV2	TGTGCCAGCAAGAGGGGGATAAATGAGCAGTTCTTC	CASKRGINEQFF
-	TRBJ1-1	-	TRBV5-5	TGTGCCAGCAGTCTCATGCCACGGGAAGCTTTCTTT	CASSLMPREAFF
-	TRBJ1-2	-	TRBV3-1	TGTGCCAGCAGCCCGACGGGACTAGGTGGCTACACCTTC	CASSPTGLGGYTF